Ten or more counts support the clone carrying this TCR beta chain. This sample was taken from a study of T cells in Graves' hyperthyroidism and ophthalmopathy. Study context: Upon initial diagnosis and before any treatment, peripheral blood was collected.

Regions amplified from RNA transcripts were the TCR beta CDR3 regions. Initially, a first-round RT-PCR of the TCR CDR3 employed the HTBI primer set. In TCRdb, the multiplex PCR reads were re-called with MiXCR into one record per CDR3 protein. The sample records 300,000 to 450,000 distinct CDR3 sequences, about 15% being singletons. No progression to ophthalmopathy during 18 months of follow-up defined stable disease. Uncontrolled infection, other autoimmune disease, pregnancy or lactation disqualified patients from enrolment. Thyroid ultrasound and orbital computed tomography, with clinical symptoms and serum thyroxine and TRAb, informed diagnoses. The receptor was derived from a woman in her fifties or sixties with Graves' hyperthyroidism. Sequencing was done on a sample of blood.

This chain's CDR3 is CASSQGTGGGETQYF. The CDR3 nucleotides are TGTGCCAGCAGCCAAGGGACAGGGGGCGGAGAGACCCAGTACTTC. The chain recombines TRBV12-3 or TRBV12-4 with TRBJ2-5; 12 bases fit TRBD1. Unmatched junction bases numbered 6, after V lost 6 bases and J lost 4 bases. CDR3 length: 15 amino acids.